Below are 13 T cell receptor beta chains sequenced from a single sample in a study of blood T cells in healthy people across ages. Next came a second PCR, run for about 7 to 11 cycles, which used a sample-barcoded 5' primer along with a J-beta primer mix. TCRdb redid the calling of the 5' RACE reads with MiXCR, one entry per CDR3 protein. The sample carries about 1,800,000 distinct CDR3 sequences, 28% recorded once. The source material was blood. These receptors came from a young woman in good health.

The count of this clonotype is one. This chain connects TRBV30 to TRBJ2-5, with D maybe TRBD2 (5 bases). There are 13 residues in the CDR3. Germline CDR1 reads GTSNPN; CDR2 reads SVGIG (reference sequence). Trimming shortened V by 3 bases and J by 1 base, and 9 bases separated the two germline ends. Written as DNA, the CDR3 is TGTGCCTGGAGCACAGCGGTCCAAGAGACCCAGTACTTC. Translating it yields CAWSTAVQETQYF.

This chain connects TRBV5-1 to TRBJ2-3; 10 bases fit TRBD2. This CDR3 spans 16 amino acids. Germline CDR1 SGHRS, CDR2 YFSETQ. The junction had 8 bases not matched to a gene; V was cut back by 4 bases and J by 3 bases. The DNA of the CDR3 is TGCGCCAGCAGCACAAGCGGGGGGGGATTAACAGATACGCAGTATTTT. Amino acid sequence: CASSTSGGGLTDTQYF. Combining the CDR3 with reference TRBV5-1 and TRBJ2-3 gives the whole variable domain KAGVTQTPRYLIKTRGQQVTLSCSPISGHRSVSWYQQTPGQGLQFLFEYFSETQRNKGNFPGRFSGRQFSNSRSEMNVSTLELGDSALYLCASSTSGGGLTDTQYFGPGTRLTVL.

This sequence joins TRBV29-1 and TRBJ1-1; D uncertain. The CDR3 runs 14 residues. V lost 6 bases and J lost 5, with 19 bases in between. The germline CDR1 and CDR2 sequences are SQVTM and ANQGSEA. CDR3 region: CSVTRTTAKTEAFF. The CDR3 region has the DNA TGCAGCGTCACACGGACGACGGCGAAGACTGAAGCTTTCTTT. Full variable domain (outside the CDR3, taken from reference TRBV29-1 and TRBJ1-1): SAVISQKPSRDICQRGTSLTIQCQVDSQVTMMFWYRQQPGQSLTLIATANQGSEATYESGFVIDKFPISRPNLTFSTLTVSNMSPEDSSIYLCSVTRTTAKTEAFFGQGTRLTVV.

The chain combines TRBV12-3 or TRBV12-4 with TRBJ1-1; D possibly corresponds to TRBD1 (5 bases). The germline V and J ends were trimmed by 3 bases and 6 bases, with 20 bases remaining between them. This CDR3 is built from 16 residues. CDR3 in DNA: TGTGCCAGCAGTTTTGGAGTTCGGGGCCCTTCGGCTGAAGCTTTCTTT. This codes for CASSFGVRGPSAEAFF.

This clonotype is a singleton in its sample. A much larger clone lies one base from this, so it may be a read error. The genes are TRBV7-9 and TRBJ2-1, with 11 bases matching TRBD2. The junction had 5 bases not matched to a gene; V was cut back by 2 bases and J by 8 bases. The V gene's germline CDR1 is SEHNR and CDR2 FQNEAQ (reference sequence). The CDR3 has 15 residues. CDR3 loop: CASSLSSSGRHEQFF. CDR3 in DNA: TGTGCCAGCAGCTTAAGCTCTAGCGGGAGGCATGAGCAGTTCTTC.

V usage is TRBV5-1 and J usage is TRBJ1-2; D is perhaps TRBD1 (5 bases). Trimming stripped 2 bases from V and 5 bases from J, with 16 bases between. This CDR3 has 15 residues. Per the germline V gene, CDR1 is SGHRS and CDR2 is YFSETQ. CDR3 sequence: CASSLVPDGGYGYTF. CDR3 nucleotide sequence: TGCGCCAGCAGCTTAGTCCCTGATGGGGGTTATGGCTACACCTTC.

This chain links TRBV5-1 with TRBJ2-5; D might be TRBD2 (6 bases). The better agreement between TRBJ2-7 and the DNA end casts doubt on the J call. The CDR3 has 14 residues. CDR1 SGHRS and CDR2 YFSETQ come from the germline V gene. The CDR3 sequence is CASNPGTLTYEQYF. CDR3 DNA: TGCGCCAGCAACCCCGGGACTTTAACCTACGAGCAGTACTTC.

This clonotype occurred many times. The chain recombines TRBV29-1 with TRBJ2-5; a weak D match, TRBD1 (6 bases). Germline values: CDR1 SQVTM, CDR2 ANQGSEA. This CDR3 has 12 amino acids. V lost 6 bases and J 1 base, leaving 9 bases between the germline ends. The chain's CDR3 is CSVRDIQETQYF. CDR3 sequence (DNA): TGCAGCGTCCGGGACATCCAAGAGACCCAGTACTTC.

This clonotype has just a few counts. The CDR3 coding sequence is TGTGCCAGCAGTAGGGGTGCCTACCCCGGGCAGCCCCAGCATTTT. It is translated as CASSRGAYPGQPQHF. The V call is TRBV6-5, the J call TRBJ1-5; a possible D gene is TRBD1 (5 bases). Germline CDR1 reads MNHEY; CDR2 reads SVGAGI. CDR3 length: 15 residues. V lost 5 bases and J lost 7, with 18 bases in between.

This clonotype was found a few times. The chain couples TRBV19 to TRBJ2-4, with 7 bases fitting TRBD2. This CDR3 has 18 residues. V lost 6 bases and J lost 6; bases outside the gene matches: 20. Germline V lookup: CDR1 LNHDA, CDR2 SQIVND (reference sequence). The CDR3, as DNA: TGTGCCAGTAGCCCGCGGGAGCGCCAGGACGAAAGAGTAAACATTCAGTACTTC. It specifies CASSPRERQDERVNIQYF.

This clonotype came up a few times. The chain carries TRBV5-1 and TRBJ2-7; D perhaps matches TRBD2 (5 bases). The CDR3 contains 14 residues. The V end lost 5 bases, the J end lost 5 bases, and 17 bases lay between the germline ends. Germline V CDR1 and CDR2: SGHRS, YFSETQ. CDR3 region: CASSLDGPEDEQYF. CDR3 bases: TGCGCCAGCAGTCTCGACGGGCCGGAGGACGAGCAGTACTTC.

This clonotype was found a few times. The chain links TRBV12-3 or TRBV12-4 to TRBJ1-2; D is unresolved. The V gene lost 3 bases and the J gene lost 11 bases, with 16 bases spanning the gap. The length of the CDR3 is 13 residues. CDR3 in amino acids: CASSLQSPRGYTF. CDR3 bases: TGTGCCAGCAGTTTGCAGAGTCCGCGCGGTTACACCTTC.

This clonotype came up many times. V gene TRBV7-2 combines with J gene TRBJ2-5; 11 bases line up with TRBD2. J was trimmed by 8 bases and V by 6 bases; bases with no gene match: 2. Germline lookup yields CDR1 SGHTA and CDR2 FQGNSA. CDR3 length equals 12 residues. CDR3 nucleotide sequence: TGTGCCAGCAGTACTAGCGGGGGTACCCAGTACTTC. Protein sequence: CASSTSGGTQYF. The variable domain in full, with the rest retrieved from reference TRBV7-2 and TRBJ2-5, is GAGVSQSPSNKVTEKGKDVELRCDPISGHTALYWYRQSLGQGLEFLIYFQGNSAPDKSGLPSDRFSAERTGGSVSTLTIQRTQQEDSAVYLCASSTSGGTQYFGPGTRLLVL.